This T cell receptor (beta chain) was identified during a study of CD8 T cells in Susac syndrome. Reverse transcription of roughly 0.5 to 1 ug RNA used random hexamers. TCRdb reprocessed the immunoSEQ multiplex PCR reads with MiXCR, giving one entry per CDR3 protein. The repertoire includes about 130,000 distinct CDR3 sequences, approximately 93% of them detected once, and approximately 0.3% sits in the top ten. After removal of 2 bases from V and 2 bases from J, the junction contained 14 bases not matched to a gene. Germline V gene sequence: CDR1 KGHDR, CDR2 SFDVKD. The CDR3 length is 19 residues. The gene calls are TRBV24-1 and TRBJ2-5; 9 positions match TRBD1. The sequencing sample was made of CD8+ T cells from PBMCs. The sequence was collected from a human donor with multiple sclerosis. CDR3 sequence: CATSDYNNYRGRWQETQYF. In DNA form, the CDR3 reads TGTGCCACCAGTGATTACAATAATTACAGGGGGCGGTGGCAAGAGACCCAGTACTTC.